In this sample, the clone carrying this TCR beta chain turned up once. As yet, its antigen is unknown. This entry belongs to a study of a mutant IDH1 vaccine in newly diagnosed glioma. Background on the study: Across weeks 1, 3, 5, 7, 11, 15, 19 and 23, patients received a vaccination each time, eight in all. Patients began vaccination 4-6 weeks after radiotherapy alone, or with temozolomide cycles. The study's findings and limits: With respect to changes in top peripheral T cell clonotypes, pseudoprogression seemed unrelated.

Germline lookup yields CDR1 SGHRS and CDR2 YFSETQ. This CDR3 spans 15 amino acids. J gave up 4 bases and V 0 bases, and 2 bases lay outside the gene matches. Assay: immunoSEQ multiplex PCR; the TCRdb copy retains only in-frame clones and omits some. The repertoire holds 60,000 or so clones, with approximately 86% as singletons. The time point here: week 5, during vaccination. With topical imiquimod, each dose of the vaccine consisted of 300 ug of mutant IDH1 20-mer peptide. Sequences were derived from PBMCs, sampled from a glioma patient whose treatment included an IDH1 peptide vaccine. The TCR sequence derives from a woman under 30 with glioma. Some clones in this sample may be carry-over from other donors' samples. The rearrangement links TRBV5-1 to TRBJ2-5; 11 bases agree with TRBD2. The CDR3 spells CASSLEGTSGETQYF. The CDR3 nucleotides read TGCGCCAGCAGCTTGGAAGGGACTAGCGGAGAGACCCAGTACTTC.